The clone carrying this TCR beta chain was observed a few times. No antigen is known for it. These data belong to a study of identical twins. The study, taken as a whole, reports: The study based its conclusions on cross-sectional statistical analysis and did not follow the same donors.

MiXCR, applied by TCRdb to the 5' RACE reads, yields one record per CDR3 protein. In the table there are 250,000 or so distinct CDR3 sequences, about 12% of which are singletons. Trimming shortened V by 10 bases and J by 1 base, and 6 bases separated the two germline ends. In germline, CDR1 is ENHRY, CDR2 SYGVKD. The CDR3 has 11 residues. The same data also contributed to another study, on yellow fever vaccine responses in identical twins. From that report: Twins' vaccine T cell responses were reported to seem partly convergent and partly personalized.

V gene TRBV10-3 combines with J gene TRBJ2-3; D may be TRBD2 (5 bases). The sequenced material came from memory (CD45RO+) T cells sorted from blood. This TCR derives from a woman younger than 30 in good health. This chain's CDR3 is CATRGTDTQYF. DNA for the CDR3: TGTGCCACGCGGGGCACAGATACGCAGTATTTT.